Below are 9 T cell receptor beta chains sequenced from a single sample in a study of T cell responses to AZD1222 COVID-19 vaccine. This table comes from immunoSEQ multiplex PCR, and its TCRdb copy is limited to in-frame clones, with some not included. The repertoire holds tens of thousands of clones, with about 81% as singletons. Sequenced material: peripheral blood, taken 28 days after the second AZD1222 dose. Receptors were obtained from an adult who received the AZD1222 COVID-19 vaccine.

V usage is TRBV6-5 and J usage is TRBJ1-2; D unclear. Trimming removed 4 bases from V and 8 bases from J, with 11 bases in between. Germline-derived CDR1 and CDR2 are MNHEY and SVGAGI. The CDR3 length is 12 residues. The CDR3, as DNA: TGTGCCAGCAGTTCCACCTCCGGAGGCTACACCTTC. Residues: CASSSTSGGYTF.

V gene TRBV27 combines with J gene TRBJ2-3, with D unresolved. CDR1 is MNHEY, CDR2 SMNVEV, per germline (reference sequence). The germline V and J ends were trimmed by 1 base and 3 bases, with 5 bases remaining between them. This CDR3 is 13 amino acids long. The CDR3 here is CASSLFGTDTQYF. Here the CDR3 DNA reads TGTGCCAGCAGTTTATTCGGGACAGATACGCAGTATTTT.

The chain joins TRBV28 to TRBJ1-5; D is unresolved. V was shortened by 1 base and J by 4 bases, with 17 bases between the two germline ends. The CDR3 has 17 amino acids. Germline CDR1 and CDR2: MDHEN and SYDVKM. CDR3 DNA sequence: TGTGCCAGCAGTTTATTGACTTTAAACGCCGGAAATCAGCCCCAGCATTTT. This sequence encodes CASSLLTLNAGNQPQHF.

The CDR3 is CASSQGGGQGQDGYTF. In nucleotides, the CDR3 is TGCGCCAGCAGCCAAGGGGGGGGACAGGGTCAGGATGGCTACACCTTC. The chain employs TRBV4-1 and TRBJ1-2; 9 bases fit TRBD1. Germline assignment: CDR1 MGHRA and CDR2 YSYEKL. This CDR3 comprises 16 residues. V was clipped by 1 base and J by 6 bases; unmatched bases: 9.

The V gene is TRBV12-5, the J gene TRBJ2-7; D possibly matches TRBD1 or TRBD2 (5 bases each). In germline, CDR1 is LGHNT, CDR2 FRNRAP. The CDR3 contains 15 residues. Trimming stripped 5 bases from V and 3 bases from J, with 17 bases between. The DNA of the CDR3 is TGTGCTAGTGGTCCCCCCGGGACGGCTATCTACGAGCAGTACTTC. The encoded protein is CASGPPGTAIYEQYF.

V usage is TRBV25-1 and J usage is TRBJ2-2; no clear D. V lost 4 bases and J lost 4, with 4 bases in between. In germline, CDR1 is MGHDK, CDR2 SYGVNS. The CDR3 sequence is 12 residues long. The chain's CDR3 is CASSVGTGELFF. Here the CDR3 DNA reads TGTGCCAGCAGTGTCGGCACCGGGGAGCTGTTTTTT. The variable domain in full, completed from reference TRBV25-1 and TRBJ2-2, reads EADIYQTPRYLVIGTGKKITLECSQTMGHDKMYWYQQDPGMELHLIHYSYGVNSTEKGDLSSESTVSRIRTEHFPLTLESARPSHTSQYLCASSVGTGELFFGEGSRLTVL.

This clone qualifies as medium-sized. The chain recombines TRBV13 with TRBJ2-7; perhaps TRBD2 as D (5 bases). Germline CDR1 and CDR2: PRHDT and FYEKMQ (reference sequence). CDR3 size: 17 residues. Trimming took 5 bases from V and 7 from J, leaving 27 bases between them. The CDR3 reads CASSPPFRGLGVGEQYF. The CDR3 bases are TGTGCCAGCAGCCCACCCTTCAGAGGGCTCGGGGTGGGGGAGCAGTACTTC.

This chain links TRBV19 with TRBJ1-1; possible D gene TRBD1, 6 bases. The V gene's germline CDR1 is LNHDA and CDR2 SQIVND (reference sequence). This CDR3 spans 15 amino acids. V was shortened by 1 base and J by 5 bases, with 14 bases between the two germline ends. The DNA of the CDR3 is TGTGCCAGTAGTATAGGGGGACATGAATTAACTGAAGCTTTCTTT. Translation gives CASSIGGHELTEAFF.

V gene TRBV28 combines with J gene TRBJ1-2, with TRBD1 matching over 9 bases. With V trimmed by 6 bases and J by 8 bases, 7 bases remained unmatched. Germline CDR1 and CDR2: MDHEN and SYDVKM. CDR3 length equals 13 residues. The CDR3 nucleotides are TGTGCCAGCAGAGCCGGGACAGGGATGGGCTACACCTTC. It encodes CASRAGTGMGYTF.